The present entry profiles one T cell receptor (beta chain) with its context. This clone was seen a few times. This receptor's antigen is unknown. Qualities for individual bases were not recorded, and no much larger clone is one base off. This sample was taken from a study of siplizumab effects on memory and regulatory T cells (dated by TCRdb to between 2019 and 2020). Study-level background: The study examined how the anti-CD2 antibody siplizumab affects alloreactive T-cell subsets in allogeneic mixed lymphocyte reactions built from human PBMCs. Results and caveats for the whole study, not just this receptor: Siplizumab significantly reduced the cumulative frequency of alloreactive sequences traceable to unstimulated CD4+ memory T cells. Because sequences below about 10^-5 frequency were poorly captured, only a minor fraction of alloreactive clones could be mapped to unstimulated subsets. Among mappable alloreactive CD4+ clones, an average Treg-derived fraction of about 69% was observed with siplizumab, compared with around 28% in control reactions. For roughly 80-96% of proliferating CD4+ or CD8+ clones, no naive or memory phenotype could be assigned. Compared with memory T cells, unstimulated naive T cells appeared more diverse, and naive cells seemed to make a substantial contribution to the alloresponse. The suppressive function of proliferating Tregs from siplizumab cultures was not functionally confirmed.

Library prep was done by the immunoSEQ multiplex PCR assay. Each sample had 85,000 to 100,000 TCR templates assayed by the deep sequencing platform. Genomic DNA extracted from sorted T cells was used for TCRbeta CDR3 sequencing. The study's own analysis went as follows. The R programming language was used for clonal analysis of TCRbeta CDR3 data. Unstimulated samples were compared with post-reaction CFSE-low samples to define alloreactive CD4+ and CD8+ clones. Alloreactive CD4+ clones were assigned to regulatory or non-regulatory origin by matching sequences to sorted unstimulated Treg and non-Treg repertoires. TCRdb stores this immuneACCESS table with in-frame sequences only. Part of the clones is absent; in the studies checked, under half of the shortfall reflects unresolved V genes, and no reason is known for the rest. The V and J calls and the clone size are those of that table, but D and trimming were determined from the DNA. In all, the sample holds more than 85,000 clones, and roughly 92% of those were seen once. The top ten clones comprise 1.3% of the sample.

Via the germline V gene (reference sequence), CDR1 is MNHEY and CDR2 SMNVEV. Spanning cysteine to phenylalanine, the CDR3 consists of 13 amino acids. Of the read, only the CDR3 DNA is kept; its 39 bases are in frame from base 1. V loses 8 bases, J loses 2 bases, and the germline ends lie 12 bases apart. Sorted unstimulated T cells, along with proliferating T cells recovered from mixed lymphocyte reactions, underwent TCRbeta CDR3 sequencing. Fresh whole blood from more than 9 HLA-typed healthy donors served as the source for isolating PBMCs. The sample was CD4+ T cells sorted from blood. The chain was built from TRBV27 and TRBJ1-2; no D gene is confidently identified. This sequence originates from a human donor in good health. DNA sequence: TGTGCCAGCGGCCCTCCGGACAACTATGGCTACACCTTC. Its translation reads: CASGPPDNYGYTF.